This T cell receptor beta chain was sequenced for a study of beta chain features in type 1 diabetes. Study results and caveats: Patients with Type 1 diabetes showed moderately but significantly shorter TCRB CDR3s in all four CD4+ subsets. The cDNA sequencing approach could over-represent high-TCR-expressing cells. PCR might show a preference for shorter templates, equally across patients and controls.

Germline CDR1 and CDR2: SGHRS and YFSETQ. V lost 0 bases, J lost 4 bases, and 8 bases lay in between. The CDR3 has 14 residues. CD45RO/CCR7/CD25/CD127/CD95/CD27 sorting isolated CD4+ naive, central memory, regulatory and stem cell-like memory cells. Details on this clone: Antigen unknown.

The study reverse transcribed the entire isolated RNA, so it sequenced expressed TCRB transcripts. The repertoire was sequenced with immunoSEQ multiplex PCR; TCRdb's copy has only in-frame clones and lacks some. The table lists about 120,000 clones, about 15% of them singletons. The TCR comes from a young man with type 1 diabetes. The chain joins TRBV5-1 to TRBJ1-3, with TRBD1 as a possible D gene (5 bases). The sequencing input was central memory CD4+ T cells from blood. CDR3 DNA: TGCGCCAGCAGCTTGGGGCAGGGCGGAAACACCATATATTTT. Encoded protein: CASSLGQGGNTIYF.